This TCR beta chain was captured by sequencing in a study of OX40 agonist ivuxolimab in advanced cancers. J was trimmed by 6 bases and V by 7 bases; bases with no gene match: 17. Germline V lookup: CDR1 SGHRS, CDR2 YFSETQ. This CDR3 comprises 16 residues. Assay: immunoSEQ multiplex PCR; the TCRdb copy retains only in-frame clones and omits some. The repertoire includes about 60,000 clones, 85% to 90% of them detected once, and about 3.9% sits in the top ten. The source of this sequence is an adult with an advanced solid tumor such as melanoma, head and neck, liver or kidney cancer. V and J are TRBV5-1 and TRBJ2-7, with TRBD1 matching 9 bases. The sample in question was CD4+ or CD8+ T cells sorted from blood, obtained in a trial of the OX40 agonist ivuxolimab. The chain's CDR3 is CASFPAPGQGGSEQYF. CDR3 DNA: TGCGCCAGCTTCCCTGCTCCGGGACAGGGAGGCTCCGAGCAGTACTTC.